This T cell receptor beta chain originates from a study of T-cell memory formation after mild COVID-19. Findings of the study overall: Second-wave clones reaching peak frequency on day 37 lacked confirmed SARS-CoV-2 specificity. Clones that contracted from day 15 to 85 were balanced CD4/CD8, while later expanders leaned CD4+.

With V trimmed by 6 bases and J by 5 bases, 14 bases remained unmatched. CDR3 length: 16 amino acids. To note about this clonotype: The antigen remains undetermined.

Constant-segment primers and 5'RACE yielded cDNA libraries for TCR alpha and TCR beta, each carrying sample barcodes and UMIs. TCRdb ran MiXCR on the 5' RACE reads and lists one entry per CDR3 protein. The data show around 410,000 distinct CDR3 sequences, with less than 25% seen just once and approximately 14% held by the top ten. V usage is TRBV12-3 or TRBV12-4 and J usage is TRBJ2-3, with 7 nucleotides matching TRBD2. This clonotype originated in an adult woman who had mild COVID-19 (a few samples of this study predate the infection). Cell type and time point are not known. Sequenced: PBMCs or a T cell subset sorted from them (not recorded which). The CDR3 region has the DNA TGTGCCAGCAGGGGAGGGGTATCGGGAGCGGTAGATACGCAGTATTTT. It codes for CASRGGVSGAVDTQYF.